Presented here are 2 T cell receptor beta chains from one specimen sequenced in a study of OX40 agonist ivuxolimab in advanced cancers. Clones were read by immunoSEQ multiplex PCR, and TCRdb kept only the in-frame ones, dropping some. Of over 150,000 clones detected, 85% to 95% appear once; the ten largest clones hold 0.3% to 0.35%. The sample here was CD4+ or CD8+ T cells sorted from blood, taken in a trial of the OX40 agonist ivuxolimab. Receptors were obtained from an adult with an advanced solid tumor such as melanoma, head and neck, liver or kidney cancer.

The chain is built from TRBV6-1 and TRBJ1-1, with D hard to call. The CDR3 is made up of 16 amino acids. CDR1 MNHNS and CDR2 SASEGT come from the germline V gene. Trimming cost V 2 bases and J 2 bases, with 15 bases left between them. CDR3 loop: CASSEFLGKGNTEAFF. CDR3 sequence (DNA): TGTGCCAGCAGTGAATTCTTGGGTAAGGGAAACACTGAAGCTTTCTTT.

As regards this clone: This sample includes further DNA sequences coding for the same CDR3. The chain has TRBV7-9 and TRBJ1-1, with 7 bases lining up with TRBD1. Germline V lookup: CDR1 SEHNR, CDR2 FQNEAQ (reference sequence). The CDR3 spans 14 residues. V shed 1 base, J shed 4 bases, and the junction held 3 bases outside the gene matches. The chain's CDR3 is CASSLGQGSTEAFF. The CDR3 DNA follows: TGTGCCAGCAGCTTAGGACAGGGTTCCACTGAAGCTTTCTTT. Together with reference TRBV7-9 and TRBJ1-1, the CDR3 gives the full variable domain: DTGVSQNPRHKITKRGQNVTFRCDPISEHNRLYWYRQTLGQGPEFLTYFQNEAQLEKSRLLSDRFSAERPKGSFSTLEIQRTEQGDSAMYLCASSLGQGSTEAFFGQGTRLTVV.